The sequence of this TCR beta chain was determined in a study of shared clonotypes between healthy human individuals. At the level of the study: Used for every donor were three CD4 naive, three CD4 memory, two CD8 naive and one CD8 memory plate. Findings and limits, study-wide: Measured sharing among donors was expected to vary with sequencing depth. Generation probabilities of non-shared clonotypes were lower (relative to those shared by all four donors).

CDR1 and CDR2 (germline): MNHNY, SVGAGI (reference sequence). The CDR3 contains 15 residues. J was trimmed by 1 base and V by 6 bases; bases with no gene match: 6. Measured with immunoSEQ multiplex PCR; TCRdb has only the in-frame clones, and not every one. The table records roughly 720,000 clones, roughly 88% of them present only once. Concerning this clone itself: Its specificity is not known.

The V and J genes are TRBV6-6 and TRBJ2-7, with TRBD2 matching over 10 bases. The receptor comes from a young man in good health. Some clones in this sample may be carry-over from other donors' samples. The sample consisted of memory CD8+ T cells from PBMCs. Regarding subset: CD45RO+ cells pooled with CCR7-negative TemRA cells. CDR3 DNA: TGTGCCAGCAGAGCTCTAGCGGGAGTATCCTACGAGCAGTACTTC. This translates into CASRALAGVSYEQYF.